This T cell receptor (beta chain) was sequenced for a study of blood T cell repertoires in COVID-19. The participants were between about 18 and 95 years old and came from 24 US areas. Cohort allocation depended upon clinical history that participants reported. Recovered status applied to Cohort 3 donors who had two consecutive negative PCRs. It also applied to those with clearance or with symptom resolution. Germline V gene sequence: CDR1 LNHDA, CDR2 SQIVND (reference sequence). This CDR3 spans 16 amino acids. V trimming: 7 bases; J trimming: 6 bases; junction bases outside the gene matches: 12. Per the authors' pipeline: Amplification from reference gene primers served as the basis for estimated nucleated cell counts. Clones were read by immunoSEQ multiplex PCR, and TCRdb kept only the in-frame ones, dropping some. That table supplies the V and J calls and clone size; D and trimming were determined from the DNA. The table lists about 310,000 clones, 70% to 90% of them singletons, with under 2.5% in the top ten.

The V call is TRBV19, the J call TRBJ1-2, with 12 nucleotides matching TRBD1. The sequencing input was PBMCs or T cells enriched from blood (not recorded which). The TCR sequence derives from a man younger than 40 who had recovered from COVID-19. The DNA for the CDR3 is TGTGCCAGTACAAGAATTCGGGACAGGGGGCCTGATGGCTACACCTTC. This encodes CASTRIRDRGPDGYTF.